This is a list of T cell receptor beta chains from one sample in a study of metastatic and nonmetastatic thyroid tumors. TCRdb reanalyzed the PCR reads with MiXCR. This table holds roughly 16,000 clones, 15% to 18% found once. Material for sequencing was blood. All receptors derive from a female donor with papillary thyroid cancer or a benign thyroid nodule (not recorded which). Some clones in this sample may be carry-over from other donors' samples. CDR3s include the opening cysteine and the closing phenylalanine or tryptophan. The order of the fields is J gene, clone size, V gene, D gene, CDR3 DNA, CDR3 protein. A D gene is named only where the DNA matches it firmly. Not every row has a clone size; where given, it reads once, few, many or a size class.

J: TRBJ2-7; size: medium-sized; V: TRBV6-1; D: TRBD1; DNA: TGTGCCAGCAGTTTCAGGACAGGTCCAACCTACGAGCAGTACTTC; CDR3: CASSFRTGPTYEQYF
J: TRBJ2-4; size: many; V: TRBV7-2; D: TRBD2; DNA: TGTGCCAGCAGCTTAGTTAGCGGGGAAGGAAACATTCAGTACTTC; CDR3: CASSLVSGEGNIQYF
J: TRBJ2-1; size: many; V: TRBV4-2; D: -; DNA: TGTGCCAGCAGCCAAGGGGGCAATAGCAATGAGCAGTTCTTC; CDR3: CASSQGGNSNEQFF
J: TRBJ1-6; size: medium-sized; V: TRBV6-5; D: -; DNA: TGTGCCAGCAGTTACGCAGGGAGAGCTGGAGGTTCACCCCTCCACTTT; CDR3: CASSYAGRAGGSPLHF
J: TRBJ2-2; size: medium-sized; V: TRBV5-1; D: TRBD1; DNA: TGCGCCAGCATACCGGGACAGGGGTACAACACCGGGGAGCTGTTTTTT; CDR3: CASIPGQGYNTGELFF
J: TRBJ2-1; size: many; V: TRBV4-1; D: -; DNA: TGCGCCAGTCGCGGCGGCTCCTACAATGAGCAGTTCTTC; CDR3: CASRGGSYNEQFF
J: TRBJ2-3; size: -; V: TRBV20-1; D: -; DNA: TGCAGTGCCCCCGACTCGATAACTAGCACAGATACGCAGTATTTT; CDR3: CSAPDSITSTDTQYF
J: TRBJ2-5; size: many; V: TRBV11-3; D: TRBD2; DNA: TGTGCCAGCAGCCGCGGACTAGAAGAGACCCAGTACTTC; CDR3: CASSRGLEETQYF
J: TRBJ2-3; size: medium-sized; V: TRBV25-1; D: -; DNA: TGTGCCAGCAGCTTGGGCGATACGCAGTATTTT; CDR3: CASSLGDTQYF
J: TRBJ2-3; size: few; V: TRBV10-2; D: -; DNA: TGCGCCAGCACTCTCCGCTTGGGCACAGATACGCAGTATTTT; CDR3: CASTLRLGTDTQYF
J: TRBJ2-3; size: -; V: TRBV5-1; D: TRBD2; DNA: TGCGCCAGCAGCCCGGGGAGCGGGAGTGGCACAGATACGCAGTATTTT; CDR3: CASSPGSGSGTDTQYF
J: TRBJ2-7; size: many; V: TRBV30; D: -; DNA: TGTGCCTGGAGGAAGAAAGCGGGTTCCTACGAGCAGTACTTC; CDR3: CAWRKKAGSYEQYF
J: TRBJ2-3; size: many; V: TRBV5-1; D: -; DNA: TGCGCCAGCAGCTTACAGGGAACAGATACGCAGTATTTT; CDR3: CASSLQGTDTQYF
J: TRBJ2-5; size: many; V: TRBV2; D: TRBD2; DNA: TGTGCCAGCAATGGTCAGGGAGGGCCAGAGGAGACCCAGTACTTC; CDR3: CASNGQGGPEETQYF
J: TRBJ2-3; size: medium-sized; V: TRBV6-2/TRBV6-3; D: -; DNA: TGTGCCAGCAGAGGCGGAGTTAGCACAGATACGCAGTATTTT; CDR3: CASRGGVSTDTQYF
J: TRBJ2-2; size: many; V: TRBV5-1; D: -; DNA: TGCGCCAGCAGCCTGGCGACAGGCCCAGGCACCGGGGAGCTGTTTTTT; CDR3: CASSLATGPGTGELFF
J: TRBJ1-2; size: medium-sized; V: TRBV6-1; D: -; DNA: TGTGCCAGTCACCGGGCCAAGGGCTACACCTTC; CDR3: CASHRAKGYTF
J: TRBJ2-4; size: once; V: TRBV7-8; D: TRBD2; DNA: TGTGCCAGCAGCGGGGGGGACGCGCTCGTAGCCAAAAACATTCAGTACTTC; CDR3: CASSGGDALVAKNIQYF
J: TRBJ1-1; size: -; V: TRBV19; D: TRBD1; DNA: TGTGCCAGTAGTGATCCCCAGGGGGCGCGGAACACTGAAGCTTTCTTT; CDR3: CASSDPQGARNTEAFF
J: TRBJ2-7; size: many; V: TRBV7-6; D: -; DNA: TGTGCCAGCAGCCAATCGACAGCCTCCTACGAGCAGTACTTC; CDR3: CASSQSTASYEQYF
J: TRBJ2-1; size: few; V: TRBV2; D: TRBD2; DNA: TGTGCCAGCAGTGTACTAGCGGGAGTAGGAAATGAGCAGTTCTTC; CDR3: CASSVLAGVGNEQFF
J: TRBJ2-7; size: -; V: TRBV11-2; D: -; DNA: TGTGCCAGCAGCACCGGGTCCTCCTACGAGCAGTACTTC; CDR3: CASSTGSSYEQYF
J: TRBJ2-7; size: medium-sized; V: TRBV12-3/TRBV12-4; D: -; DNA: TGTGCCAGCAGTTTGTACTCAGGGGGGTACGAGCAGTACTTC; CDR3: CASSLYSGGYEQYF
J: TRBJ1-2; size: many; V: TRBV9; D: -; DNA: TGTGCCAGCAGCGAAGGTTTCTCGGCCGTCAACTATGGCTACACCTTC; CDR3: CASSEGFSAVNYGYTF
J: TRBJ2-2; size: many; V: TRBV5-1; D: -; DNA: TGCGCCAGCATGGACGGGAATTCTTACACCGGGGAGCTGTTTTTT; CDR3: CASMDGNSYTGELFF
J: TRBJ2-1; size: -; V: TRBV20-1; D: TRBD2; DNA: TGCAGTGCCATGGAGGCTAGCGGGGTAACAGAGCAGTTCTTC; CDR3: CSAMEASGVTEQFF
J: TRBJ1-5; size: many; V: TRBV20-1; D: TRBD1; DNA: TGCAGTGCTAGAACGGGGACAGGGGTCAATCAGCCCCAGCATTTT; CDR3: CSARTGTGVNQPQHF
J: TRBJ2-3; size: many; V: TRBV11-2; D: -; DNA: TGTGCCAGCAGCTTAAGGGGGGAGACAGATACGCAGTATTTT; CDR3: CASSLRGETDTQYF
J: TRBJ2-5; size: -; V: TRBV5-1; D: TRBD1; DNA: TGCGCCAGCAGCCTCACTTGGAGGACAGGACAAGAGACCCAGTACTTC; CDR3: CASSLTWRTGQETQYF
J: TRBJ2-7; size: many; V: TRBV4-1; D: TRBD1; DNA: TGCGCCAGCAGCCAAGAGCCCGGGACAGGGGCAAGGTTCGAGCAGTACTTC; CDR3: CASSQEPGTGARFEQYF
J: TRBJ1-6; size: many; V: TRBV4-2; D: -; DNA: TGTGCCAGCAGCCAAGATCGCGCCAGCCGCAGATCACCCCTCCACTTT; CDR3: CASSQDRASRRSPLHF
J: TRBJ2-3; size: medium-sized; V: TRBV28; D: TRBD1; DNA: TGTGCCAGCACTTTCGCCGGGACAGGGGGCAGAGATACGCAGTATTTT; CDR3: CASTFAGTGGRDTQYF
J: TRBJ1-2; size: few; V: TRBV7-9; D: -; DNA: TGTGCCAGCCGAGGGTTCTATGGCTACACCTTC; CDR3: CASRGFYGYTF
J: TRBJ2-5; size: many; V: TRBV19; D: TRBD2; DNA: TGTGCCAGTAGATCAGCGGGAGAGTGGGAGACCCAGTACTTC; CDR3: CASRSAGEWETQYF
J: TRBJ2-2; size: once; V: TRBV11-2; D: -; DNA: TGTGCCAGCAGCTTAGAGAACACCGGGGAGCTGTTTTTT; CDR3: CASSLENTGELFF
J: TRBJ1-6; size: many; V: TRBV5-1; D: TRBD1; DNA: TGCGCCAGCAGCTTGGGACAGGGTAATTCACCCCTCCACTTT; CDR3: CASSLGQGNSPLHF
J: TRBJ2-3; size: many; V: TRBV20-1; D: TRBD2; DNA: TGCAGTGCCAGACTAGCAGCAGGGACAGATACGCAGTATTTT; CDR3: CSARLAAGTDTQYF
J: TRBJ2-1; size: many; V: TRBV6-1; D: TRBD2; DNA: TGTGCCAGCAGTGAAGGGGGGGGGGTCCGCTCCTACAATGAGCAGTTCTTC; CDR3: CASSEGGGVRSYNEQFF
J: TRBJ2-1; size: many; V: TRBV7-2; D: -; DNA: TGTGCCAGCAGCTTGAGCGGCCAAAGTTACAATGAGCAGTTCTTC; CDR3: CASSLSGQSYNEQFF
J: TRBJ2-5; size: many; V: TRBV9; D: -; DNA: TGTGCCAGCAGCGGAGGGGGAATCATGGAGACCCAGTACTTC; CDR3: CASSGGGIMETQYF
J: TRBJ2-2; size: many; V: TRBV11-2; D: TRBD1; DNA: TGTGCCAGCAGCGGGGACAGGGGGCGCACCGGGGAGCTGTTTTTT; CDR3: CASSGDRGRTGELFF
J: TRBJ1-5; size: many; V: TRBV6-1; D: -; DNA: TGTGCCAGCAATAACCCGGGCTCGGGCAATCAGCCCCAGCATTTT; CDR3: CASNNPGSGNQPQHF
J: TRBJ2-3; size: many; V: TRBV6-4; D: TRBD2; DNA: TGTGCCAGCAGTGCCTCGACTAGCGGGGGCGCAGATACGCAGTATTTT; CDR3: CASSASTSGGADTQYF
J: TRBJ1-1; size: many; V: TRBV28; D: TRBD1; DNA: TGTGCCAGCAGTTCGGGACAGGGGAACACTGAAGCTTTCTTT; CDR3: CASSSGQGNTEAFF